The source of this T cell receptor beta chain is a study of T cells after yellow fever vaccination. The overall study: It was SMART-Seq v4 Ultra Low Input that prepared the fractions with low cell numbers.

Study-wide results and caveats: Sorted repertoires could include abundant contaminating clonotypes from bulk cells. Primary-vaccination clones mostly resurfaced post-booster (nearly 97% CD4, roughly 87% CD8).

5'RACE template switching produced TCR cDNA carrying a universal primer site and UMIs. Each CDR3 protein is one row after TCRdb ran MiXCR on the 5' RACE reads. This table holds 400,000 or so distinct CDR3 sequences, approximately 19% found once. Germline assignment: CDR1 SGHRS and CDR2 YFSETQ. The CDR3 runs 15 residues. V was cut by 3 bases and J by 5 bases, with 15 bases left in between. This clonotype was counted between two and nine times. Its target is not known. V usage is TRBV5-1 and J usage is TRBJ2-1; D perhaps matches TRBD1 (6 bases). Sequences were derived from PBMCs, sampled before the yellow fever booster vaccination. This receptor was identified in a man between 18 and 35 years old who received the YFV17D yellow fever vaccine. This CDR3 reads CASSSGTLRNNEQFF. CDR3 DNA: TGCGCCAGCAGCTCGGGGACACTCCGGAACAATGAGCAGTTCTTC.